This is a list of T cell receptor beta chains from one sample in a study of PD-1 blockade in classical Hodgkin lymphoma. Measured with immunoSEQ multiplex PCR; TCRdb has only the in-frame clones, and not every one. The top ten clones hold around 20% of a sample with 20,000 or so clones, approximately 90% of them seen once. The material was peripheral blood mononuclear cells (PBMCs), obtained before the fourth cycle of nivolumab. Source of these receptors: a human donor with classical Hodgkin lymphoma. CDR3s include the opening cysteine and the closing phenylalanine or tryptophan. A D gene is named only where the DNA matches it firmly. The listing skips clone size in some rows; elsewhere it reads once, few, many or a size class.

>-|TRBV4-2|TRBJ2-7|14|-
CASSLGDSSYEQYF
TGTGCCAGCAGCTTGGGAGACAGCTCCTACGAGCAGTACTTC
>-|TRBV9|TRBJ1-2|12|-
CASRAGVYGYTF
TGTGCCAGCAGGGCAGGGGTCTATGGCTACACCTTC
>-|TRBV9|TRBJ1-2|17|once
CASSVLRSGQPYGGYTF
TGTGCCAGCAGCGTCCTGCGGTCGGGGCAACCTTATGGTGGCTACACCTTC
>TRBD1|TRBV2|TRBJ1-4|16|-
CASLKLTGQIYEKLFF
TGTGCCAGCCTCAAGTTGACGGGACAGATCTATGAAAAACTGTTTTTT
>TRBD2|TRBV19|TRBJ2-1|16|-
CASRTSGRGSYNEQFF
TGTGCCAGTCGGACTAGCGGGAGGGGCTCCTACAATGAGCAGTTCTTC
>-|TRBV7-7|TRBJ1-5|14|-
CASSLEGEGQPQHF
TGTGCCAGCAGCTTGGAAGGGGAAGGTCAGCCCCAGCATTTT
>-|TRBV5-6|TRBJ2-1|15|-
CASSLDYRRVDEQFF
TGTGCCAGCAGCTTGGATTACCGCAGGGTCGATGAGCAGTTCTTC
>TRBD2|TRBV19|TRBJ2-5|16|-
CASSIDGAGGHKTQYF
TGTGCCAGTAGTATAGACGGAGCGGGGGGGCACAAGACCCAGTACTTC
>-|TRBV27|TRBJ2-1|15|-
CASSLVESSYNEQFF
TGTGCCAGCAGTTTGGTCGAGAGCTCCTACAATGAGCAGTTCTTC
>TRBD2|TRBV7-9|TRBJ2-1|17|-
CASSSGWDYLSYNEQFF
TGTGCCAGCAGCTCCGGTTGGGACTACCTATCCTACAATGAGCAGTTCTTC
>TRBD2|TRBV27|TRBJ2-1|17|-
CASSSGERESSYNEQFF
TGTGCCAGCAGTTCAGGGGAGCGGGAGAGCTCCTACAATGAGCAGTTCTTC
>-|TRBV5-6|TRBJ2-5|17|once
CASSSSGQGSQVETQYF
TGTGCCAGCAGCTCATCAGGCCAGGGATCCCAAGTAGAGACCCAGTACTTC
>TRBD1|TRBV6-4|TRBJ2-2|16|-
CASSPTGGEGTGELFF
TGTGCCAGCAGCCCGACAGGGGGCGAGGGGACCGGGGAGCTGTTTTTT
>-|TRBV5-1|TRBJ2-7|18|-
CASSLPHPGRGTPQEQYF
TGCGCCAGCAGCTTGCCCCACCCGGGGAGGGGGACCCCTCAAGAGCAGTACTTC
>-|TRBV30|TRBJ2-7|14|-
CAWSERDRSIEQYF
TGTGCCTGGAGTGAAAGAGACAGGTCGATCGAGCAGTACTTC
>-|TRBV5-4|TRBJ2-5|14|-
CASSSTRDSETQYF
TGTGCCAGCAGCTCAACCAGGGATTCAGAGACCCAGTACTTC
>-|TRBV30|TRBJ1-5|14|-
CAWTQGMGNQPQHF
TGTGCCTGGACTCAGGGTATGGGCAATCAGCCCCAGCATTTT
>-|TRBV29-1|TRBJ1-2|13|-
CSVDPPGIDGYTF
TGCAGCGTTGACCCCCCGGGGATCGATGGCTACACCTTC
>-|TRBV6-6|TRBJ1-3|15|once
CASRADVGSGNTIYF
TGTGCCAGCAGAGCGGACGTAGGCTCTGGAAACACCATATATTTT
>-|TRBV6-1|TRBJ1-1|16|-
CASSEAGSGARTEAFF
TGTGCCAGCAGTGAAGCGGGTTCGGGGGCGCGCACTGAAGCTTTCTTT
>TRBD2|TRBV5-1|TRBJ2-3|16|-
CASSLTSGRPTDTQYF
TGCGCCAGCAGCTTGACTAGCGGGCGCCCCACAGATACGCAGTATTTT
>TRBD1|TRBV7-2|TRBJ1-5|15|-
CASSPDRGRNQPQHF
TGTGCCAGCAGCCCCGACAGGGGCCGTAATCAGCCCCAGCATTTT
>-|TRBV27|TRBJ1-2|17|once
CASSRTTPTPTAYGYTF
TGTGCCAGCAGTCGTACAACCCCTACCCCGACAGCCTATGGCTACACCTTC
>-|TRBV6-5|TRBJ2-7|15|-
CASSPGPLSSYEQYF
TGTGCCAGTTCTCCGGGACCTCTGAGCTCCTACGAGCAGTACTTC
>TRBD1|TRBV6-4|TRBJ2-3|15|once
CASSDHTGGGDTQYF
TGTGCCAGCAGTGACCACACAGGGGGCGGAGATACGCAGTATTTT